This entry describes one T cell receptor beta chain. Sequencing used immunoSEQ multiplex PCR; TCRdb keeps in-frame clones, though not all of them. The data show about 91,000 clones, with roughly 86% seen just once and approximately 6.7% held by the top ten. V was shortened by 3 bases and J by 4 bases, with 10 bases between the two germline ends. The CDR3 has 14 residues. Looked up from germline, CDR1 is MDHEN and CDR2 is SYDVKM. The data derive from a study of blood T cell repertoires in COVID-19. The gene calls are TRBV28 and TRBJ1-5; no firm D call. This clonotype was sampled from a man in his fifties with active or convalescent COVID-19. The sample taken for sequencing was peripheral blood. CDR3 DNA sequence: TGTGCCAGCAGTTTGTCGGGGTGGAATCAGCCCCAGCATTTT. This codes for CASSLSGWNQPQHF.